This is a list of T cell receptor beta chains from one sample in a study of beta chain features in type 1 diabetes. The protocol was immunoSEQ multiplex PCR, while the TCRdb copy is restricted to in-frame clones and leaves out a portion. The table shows about 620,000 clones, with around 15% occurring only once. The sample consisted of naive CD4+ T cells from blood. These receptors all come from a man younger than 35 in good health. The CDR3 runs from the conserved cysteine through the conserved F or W. The D gene is left open where the match is weak. Expanded clones are given a class, and other clones once, few, many or no size at all.

j_call,v_call,d_call,clone_size,cdr3_aa,cdr3_nt
TRBJ2-1,TRBV19,TRBD2,-,CASSISRGLAGGLEQFF,TGTGCCAGTAGTATATCCCGGGGGCTAGCGGGAGGCCTTGAGCAGTTCTTC
TRBJ2-1,TRBV11-3,-,-,CASSPSLGSYNEQFF,TGTGCCAGCAGCCCGAGCCTAGGCAGTTACAATGAGCAGTTCTTC
TRBJ2-2,TRBV19,-,-,CASSAQALNTGELFF,TGTGCCAGTAGTGCCCAGGCCTTGAACACCGGGGAGCTGTTTTTT
TRBJ2-3,TRBV13,TRBD2,-,CASSSGLAVTDTQYF,TGTGCCAGCAGCAGCGGACTAGCAGTCACAGATACGCAGTATTTT
TRBJ1-1,TRBV28,-,-,CASSLILRGNKEAFF,TGTGCCAGCAGTTTAATCTTAAGAGGGAACAAAGAAGCTTTCTTT
TRBJ1-1,TRBV29-1,-,few,CSVSSDSLNTEAFF,TGCAGCGTTTCCTCGGACTCCCTGAACACTGAAGCTTTCTTT
TRBJ2-7,TRBV6-1,-,-,CASSESRFYSYEQYF,TGTGCCAGCAGTGAATCTCGTTTCTACTCCTACGAGCAGTACTTC
TRBJ1-1,TRBV14,-,-,CASSQVPGDAFF,TGTGCCAGCAGCCAAGTACCAGGGGACGCTTTCTTT
TRBJ2-1,TRBV9,TRBD1,few,CASSAGQAYNEQFF,TGTGCCAGCAGCGCGGGACAGGCCTACAATGAGCAGTTCTTC
TRBJ2-3,TRBV7-9,-,few,CASSLIRGDTQYF,TGTGCCAGCAGCTTAATAAGGGGAGATACGCAGTATTTT
TRBJ2-1,TRBV15,-,-,CATRSDGRTYNEQFF,TGTGCCACCAGATCGGACGGACGAACCTACAATGAGCAGTTCTTC
TRBJ1-6,TRBV9,TRBD1,few,CASSAGGRGRFNSPLHF,TGTGCCAGCAGCGCCGGGGGCAGGGGGCGTTTTAATTCACCCCTCCACTTT
TRBJ2-7,TRBV19,-,few,CASSVGQLSYEQYF,TGTGCCAGTAGTGTCGGGCAGTTATCCTACGAGCAGTACTTC
TRBJ2-1,TRBV2,-,few,CASSQDFYNEQFF,TGTGCCAGCAGTCAGGACTTCTACAATGAGCAGTTCTTC
TRBJ1-5,TRBV28,TRBD1,-,CASRDRRGSNQPQHF,TGTGCCAGCAGGGACAGGCGGGGTAGCAATCAGCCCCAGCATTTT
TRBJ2-7,TRBV27,-,-,CASRHSAGAPYEQYF,TGTGCCAGCAGGCACAGCGCGGGGGCTCCGTACGAGCAGTACTTC
TRBJ2-3,TRBV11-2,-,-,CASSLDRTDTQYF,TGTGCCAGCAGCTTAGATCGCACAGATACGCAGTATTTT
TRBJ1-3,TRBV28,-,few,CASRFTGYLSGNTIYF,TGTGCCAGCAGATTTACAGGTTACCTCTCTGGAAACACCATATATTTT
TRBJ2-2,TRBV10-3,-,-,CAISEGRQANTGELFF,TGTGCCATCAGTGAAGGGAGACAGGCGAACACCGGGGAGCTGTTTTTT
TRBJ2-5,TRBV27,-,few,CASSLAGDAETQYF,TGTGCCAGCAGTTTAGCAGGGGATGCGGAGACCCAGTACTTC
TRBJ2-3,TRBV10-3,TRBD2,few,CAISESTSLAGDTDTQYF,TGTGCCATCAGTGAGTCCACTTCTCTAGCGGGAGACACAGATACGCAGTATTTT
TRBJ2-7,TRBV28,-,few,CASSFAGSSYEQYF,TGTGCCAGCAGTTTTGCGGGGAGCTCCTACGAGCAGTACTTC
TRBJ2-1,TRBV9,-,-,CASSVENRGHQFF,TGTGCCAGCAGCGTAGAGAATAGGGGCCATCAGTTCTTC
TRBJ2-2,TRBV28,-,-,CASRSSTGELFF,TGTGCCAGCAGAAGTAGCACCGGGGAGCTGTTTTTT
TRBJ2-6,TRBV13,-,-,CASSWGRGALSGANVLTF,TGTGCCAGCAGCTGGGGCCGCGGGGCCCTCTCTGGGGCCAACGTCCTGACTTTC
TRBJ2-1,TRBV5-1,-,few,CASSNPGRRSYNEQFF,TGCGCCAGCAGCAACCCCGGCCGTCGCTCCTACAATGAGCAGTTCTTC
TRBJ2-2,TRBV9,-,few,CASSVDTTWGELFF,TGTGCCAGCAGCGTAGATACTACTTGGGGGGAGCTGTTTTTT
TRBJ2-7,TRBV28,-,-,CASSLSGLTYEQYF,TGTGCCAGCAGTTTATCGGGGCTAACCTACGAGCAGTACTTC
TRBJ1-1,TRBV13,TRBD1,-,CASSSFIRDRGFWTEAFF,TGTGCCAGCAGCTCCTTCATCCGGGACAGGGGGTTTTGGACTGAAGCTTTCTTT
TRBJ2-1,TRBV5-1,-,few,CASSLATTSSYNEQFF,TGCGCCAGCAGCTTGGCTACCACGAGCTCCTACAATGAGCAGTTCTTC
TRBJ1-2,TRBV7-3,-,-,CASSSLGGLNYGYTF,TGTGCCAGCAGCTCCCTCGGGGGGCTCAACTATGGCTACACCTTC
TRBJ2-2,TRBV4-1,-,-,CASSQGGLRNTGELFF,TGCGCCAGCAGCCAAGGTGGGCTTCGAAACACCGGGGAGCTGTTTTTT
TRBJ2-1,TRBV9,-,few,CASSVEAAPNEQFF,TGTGCCAGCAGCGTAGAGGCTGCGCCCAATGAGCAGTTCTTC
TRBJ2-1,TRBV5-4,-,few,CASSPEGPRGRNEQFF,TGTGCCAGCAGCCCAGAAGGCCCTAGGGGTCGGAATGAGCAGTTCTTC
TRBJ2-1,TRBV5-1,-,few,CASSLGGNEQFF,TGCGCCAGCAGCTTGGGGGGGAATGAGCAGTTCTTC
TRBJ1-5,TRBV30,-,-,CAWSVQVHQPQHF,TGTGCCTGGAGTGTCCAGGTCCATCAGCCCCAGCATTTT
TRBJ2-5,TRBV29-1,-,few,CSVAARVVRKETQYF,TGCAGCGTTGCCGCCAGGGTTGTCCGAAAAGAGACCCAGTACTTC
TRBJ2-1,TRBV13,TRBD1,few,CASSVDRGRSYNEQFF,TGTGCCAGCAGCGTCGACAGGGGCCGCTCCTACAATGAGCAGTTCTTC
TRBJ1-3,TRBV25-1,-,-,CASSEWEWGRGNTIYF,TGTGCCAGCAGTGAATGGGAATGGGGACGTGGAAACACCATATATTTT
TRBJ1-1,TRBV15,-,few,CATSPYKNTEAFF,TGTGCCACCAGCCCCTACAAGAACACTGAAGCTTTCTTT
TRBJ1-5,TRBV27,-,-,CASSPGSVVSNQPQHF,TGTGCCAGCTCCCCGGGGAGCGTAGTTAGCAATCAGCCCCAGCATTTT
TRBJ1-5,TRBV27,-,few,CASKGALHWEPQHF,TGTGCCAGCAAAGGAGCGCTCCATTGGGAGCCCCAGCATTTT
TRBJ2-1,TRBV7-8,-,-,CASSRSHSGSSYNEQFF,TGTGCCAGCAGCCGTAGCCATAGCGGAAGCTCCTACAATGAGCAGTTCTTC
TRBJ1-6,TRBV6-5,TRBD1,-,CASRDRVFNSPLHF,TGTGCCAGCAGGGACAGGGTCTTTAATTCACCCCTCCACTTT
TRBJ1-4,TRBV5-1,TRBD1,-,CASRSRTGAGNEKLFF,TGCGCCAGCAGGAGCCGGACAGGGGCTGGAAATGAAAAACTGTTTTTT
TRBJ2-1,TRBV2,TRBD2,-,CASSVQRGYNEQFF,TGTGCCAGCAGTGTCCAGCGGGGTTACAATGAGCAGTTCTTC
TRBJ2-7,TRBV10-3,TRBD1,-,CAIKGDRESFSYEQYF,TGTGCCATCAAGGGGGACAGGGAGAGTTTCTCCTACGAGCAGTACTTC
TRBJ2-1,TRBV27,TRBD2,few,CASSSPGLAGGRGEQFF,TGTGCCAGCAGTTCACCGGGACTAGCGGGAGGTCGGGGTGAGCAGTTCTTC
TRBJ1-1,TRBV4-3,-,-,CASSQRGYTEAFF,TGCGCCAGCAGCCAACGCGGGTACACTGAAGCTTTCTTT
TRBJ1-4,TRBV7-9,-,few,CASSQDGMGNEKLFF,TGTGCCAGCAGCCAAGACGGGATGGGAAATGAAAAACTGTTTTTT
TRBJ1-3,TRBV7-2,-,-,CASSPPPGREEMNTIYF,TGTGCCAGCAGCCCACCCCCGGGACGAGAGGAAATGAACACCATATATTTT
TRBJ2-1,TRBV7-2,-,few,CASSIDRLEQFF,TGTGCCAGCAGCATCGACAGATTGGAGCAGTTCTTC
TRBJ1-1,TRBV15,-,-,CATSRVLEGKAFF,TGTGCCACCAGCAGAGTGTTAGAGGGGAAAGCTTTCTTT
TRBJ2-1,TRBV9,-,few,CASSAEAEQFF,TGTGCCAGCAGCGCCGAAGCGGAGCAGTTCTTC
TRBJ1-5,TRBV2,-,-,CASSEERASNQPQHF,TGTGCCAGCAGTGAGGAGCGGGCTAGCAATCAGCCCCAGCATTTT
TRBJ2-2,TRBV4-2,-,once,CASSQEPSKNTGELFF,TGTGCCAGCAGCCAAGAGCCCTCTAAAAACACCGGGGAGCTGTTTTTT